This paragraph covers one TCR beta chain sequence. Its matching antigen is unknown. Libraries were prepared by immunoSEQ multiplex PCR; TCRdb keeps only in-frame clonotypes and omits some of them. Seen here are about 150,000 clones, 90% observed once, and the top ten hold around 1.9%. The source of the sample is a study of T cell responses to AZD1222 COVID-19 vaccine. Germline V gives CDR1 MNHEY, CDR2 SVGEGT. Trimming stripped 6 bases from V and 4 bases from J, with 18 bases between. The CDR3 is 15 residues long. General study findings and limits: Receipt of two AZD1222 doses was followed by a rise in Spike-specific TCR breadth and depth.

The rearrangement links TRBV6-2 or TRBV6-3 to TRBJ1-2, with D perhaps TRBD1 (6 bases). The sequence was obtained from an adult in good health. The specimen was peripheral blood, collected on day 0 of AZD1222 vaccination. The chain's CDR3 is CASSPTGGRSYGYTF. The CDR3 region has the DNA TGTGCCAGCAGCCCTACGGGGGGCCGGAGCTATGGCTACACCTTC.